One and the same sample provided the 12 T cell receptor beta chains below, sequenced in a study of cytomegalovirus exposure and HLA in healthy donors. Assay: immunoSEQ multiplex PCR; the TCRdb copy retains only in-frame clones and omits some. The sample consists of approximately 60,000 clones, roughly 90% of them appearing once. Sample: PBMCs. Every receptor here comes from a man younger than 30 in good health and CMV-seronegative.

This clone was counted between two and nine times. The chain employs TRBV15 and TRBJ2-1, with D uncertain. The V end was cut by 0 bases, the J end by 10 bases, with 7 bases between. Germline assignment: CDR1 LNHNV and CDR2 YYDKDF (reference sequence). There are 12 residues in the CDR3. The CDR3 nucleotides read TGTGCCACCAGCAGAGATCGGTTGGAGCAGTTCTTC. This codes for CATSRDRLEQFF.

This chain links TRBV12-5 with TRBJ2-1; the D gene is possibly TRBD1 (6 bases). Germline values: CDR1 LGHNT, CDR2 FRNRAP. V was pared by 0 bases and J by 3 bases, with 18 bases between. The CDR3 is made up of 18 amino acids. CDR3 in amino acids: CASGLVPQGTTLYNEQFF. The CDR3 DNA reads TGTGCTAGTGGTTTGGTCCCCCAGGGGACCACCCTCTACAATGAGCAGTTCTTC. Full variable domain (missing parts from reference TRBV12-5 and TRBJ2-1): DARVTQTPRHKVTEMGQEVTMRCQPILGHNTVFWYRQTMMQGLELLAYFRNRAPLDDSGMPKDRFSAEMPDATLATLKIQPSEPRDSAVYFCASGLVPQGTTLYNEQFFGPGTRLTVL.

The chain recombines TRBV5-1 with TRBJ2-1; 7 bases line up with TRBD1. Trimming cost V 4 bases and J 7 bases; bases outside gene matches: 11. Per the germline V gene, CDR1 is SGHRS and CDR2 is YFSETQ. The length of the CDR3 is 15 residues. In nucleotides, the CDR3 is TGCGCCAGCAGCCCGTTGACAGGGTGGGGGAATGAGCAGTTCTTC. It yields the protein CASSPLTGWGNEQFF. The complete variable domain, with remaining parts taken from reference TRBV5-1 and TRBJ2-1, reads KAGVTQTPRYLIKTRGQQVTLSCSPISGHRSVSWYQQTPGQGLQFLFEYFSETQRNKGNFPGRFSGRQFSNSRSEMNVSTLELGDSALYLCASSPLTGWGNEQFFGPGTRLTVL.

This chain uses TRBV6-5 with TRBJ2-7; 7 bases are a match to TRBD2. Germline V CDR1 and CDR2: MNHEY, SVGAGI. CDR3 length equals 15 residues. J was trimmed by 3 bases and V by 5 bases; bases with no gene match: 10. CDR3 protein: CASSPRELALYEQYF. The CDR3 DNA follows: TGTGCCAGCAGTCCGCGGGAGTTGGCTCTCTACGAGCAGTACTTC.

The sample holds a few counts of this clone. The chain couples TRBV7-8 to TRBJ1-5, with TRBD1 matching 8 bases. The germline CDR1 and CDR2 sequences are SGHVS and FQNEAQ. This CDR3 is 14 amino acids long. Unmatched junction bases numbered 4, after V lost 4 bases and J lost 5 bases. Here the CDR3 DNA reads TGTGCCAGCAGCTCCCCAGGGGGCGATCAGCCCCAGCATTTT. As protein: CASSSPGGDQPQHF.

The rearrangement uses TRBV10-3 and TRBJ1-1; D perhaps matches TRBD1 (6 bases). The V and J ends lost 3 bases and 0 bases respectively, with 11 bases between them. CDR1 is ENHRY, CDR2 SYGVKD, per germline. CDR3 size: 15 residues. CDR3 sequence: CAISDGGQLNTEAFF. The CDR3 DNA reads TGTGCCATCAGTGATGGTGGACAGTTGAACACTGAAGCTTTCTTT.

The rearrangement joins TRBV29-1 to TRBJ1-5; 10 bases match TRBD1. Germline V gives CDR1 SQVTM, CDR2 ANQGSEA. J gave up 0 bases and V 4 bases, and 3 bases lay outside the gene matches. The CDR3 is made up of 15 amino acids. CDR3 in amino acids: CSVVGTGDSNQPQHF. In DNA, the CDR3 is TGCAGCGTTGTTGGGACAGGGGATAGCAATCAGCCCCAGCATTTT.

The chain recombines TRBV6-5 with TRBJ2-2; D call uncertain. Germline assignment: CDR1 MNHEY and CDR2 SVGAGI. Trimming shortened V by 6 bases and J by 3 bases, and 8 bases separated the two germline ends. The CDR3 runs 13 residues. CDR3 sequence (DNA): TGTGCCAGCAGGTTTGAGTACACCGGGGAGCTGTTTTTT. The encoded protein is CASRFEYTGELFF.

This clone was seen more than once but under ten times. The chain joins TRBV28 to TRBJ2-5, with 9 bases fitting TRBD2. The CDR3 runs to 16 residues. V dropped 1 base and J dropped 4; count of bases not matched to a gene: 7. Germline V CDR1 and CDR2: MDHEN, SYDVKM. CDR3 nucleotides: TGTGCCAGCAGTTTATCGCTAGCGGGACCCCCAGAGACCCAGTACTTC. This encodes CASSLSLAGPPETQYF.

This clone was observed a single time. The chain is built from TRBV2 and TRBJ2-1; TRBD2 matches 7 bases. V gave up 1 base and J gave up 0 bases; unmatched junction bases: 3. This CDR3 comprises 16 residues. Germline assignment: CDR1 SNHLY and CDR2 FYNNEI. CDR3 nucleotides: TGTGCCAGCAGTGAAGACCCGGGGGGCTCCTACAATGAGCAGTTCTTC. Encoded protein: CASSEDPGGSYNEQFF.

In this sample, this clone turned up once. The genes are TRBV4-2 and TRBJ2-3, with TRBD2 identical over 10 bases. This CDR3 is built from 16 residues. V was clipped by 0 bases and J by 1 base; unmatched bases: 1. The V gene's germline CDR1 is LGHNA and CDR2 YNFKEQ. CDR3 region: CASSQDLAGGTDTQYF. The DNA for the CDR3 is TGTGCCAGCAGCCAAGATCTAGCGGGAGGCACAGATACGCAGTATTTT.

Details on this clone: Other DNA sequences of this sample code for an identical CDR3. The chain joins TRBV6-5 to TRBJ2-1, with a tentative D call TRBD2 (5 bases). V lost 2 bases to trimming and J lost 6 bases, with 8 bases between them. Germline V gene data show CDR1 as MNHEY and CDR2 as SVGAGI. The CDR3 sequence is 13 residues long. The CDR3 loop reads CASSYSAGNEQFF. The CDR3 region has the DNA TGTGCCAGCAGTTACAGCGCGGGCAATGAGCAGTTCTTC.